This note documents a single T cell receptor beta chain sequence. What it binds is not known. The data stem from a study of human CD8 memory T cell subsets. A UMI-labeled 5' RACE approach was the method that produced the TCR beta libraries. TCRdb re-analyzed the 5' RACE reads; it lists each CDR3 protein once, without DNA. This specimen shows fewer than 7,500 distinct CDR3 sequences; the ten leading clones hold roughly 20%. Negative magnetic selection enriched total CD8+ T cells. Points from the study as a whole: The authors found that stem-like memory and precursor exhausted T cell repertoires overlapped minimally. Stem-like memory T cells and precursor exhausted T cells both came out with similarly high diversity, but effector memory cells did not.

The CDR3 has 15 residues. Germline V CDR1 and CDR2: SEHNR, FQNEAQ (reference sequence). Sequenced: CD8+ T cells from PBMCs. The origin of this receptor is a human donor in good health. The V call is TRBV7-9, the J call TRBJ1-1; TCRdb names TRBD1, which stays unverified in the absence of DNA. CDR3 amino acids: CASSSPQGVLTEAFF.